The clone carrying this T cell receptor beta chain appeared many times. This specimen comes from a study of early T cells in non-severe SARS-CoV-2 infection. Study in general: With bulk RNA from unsorted whole blood as input, sequencing yielded unpaired chains.

TCRdb passed the 5' RACE reads through MiXCR, listing each CDR3 protein once. Here the sample spans some 27,000 distinct CDR3 sequences, about 4.7% being singletons. The CDR3 has 16 residues. V lost 0 bases to trimming and J lost 1 base; unmatched junction nucleotides: 5. Germline V lookup: CDR1 SGHNT, CDR2 YYREEE (reference sequence). The chain employs TRBV5-4 and TRBJ2-3, with 7 positions matching TRBD2. Input material: whole blood. The receptor was derived from an adult who was a healthcare worker with PCR-confirmed SARS-CoV-2 infection or an uninfected control (not recorded which). CDR3 amino acids: CASSLAGGKGTDTQYF. Here the CDR3 DNA reads TGTGCCAGCAGCTTGGCGGGGGGAAAAGGCACAGATACGCAGTATTTT.